This TCR beta chain was obtained from a study of tumor and adjacent non-tumor tissue in lung cancer. Study overall: Patients comprised approximately eleven adenocarcinoma, a couple of squamous cell carcinoma and 1 small cell lung cancer. General study findings and limits: Compared with tumor, normal lung showed significantly lower TCR diversity.

A modified ARM-PCR protocol with three rounds of nested PCR amplified TCRbeta. Each CDR3 protein is one row after TCRdb ran MiXCR on the multiplex PCR reads. The sample has tens of thousands of distinct CDR3 sequences; roughly 70% are singletons. J lost 4 bases, V lost 4 bases, and 12 bases had no gene match. The CDR3 is 16 amino acids. Germline lookup yields CDR1 MNHEY and CDR2 SVGAGI. For this clonotype: The antigen is undetermined.

The template was RNA from unsorted bulk tissue. Sequenced material: lung tumor tissue. This clonotype originated in a man between 60 and 75 years old with non-small cell lung cancer. The chain has TRBV6-5 and TRBJ1-1; 7 nucleotides line up with TRBD1. CDR3 DNA: TGTGCCAGCAGTTCGCACAGGGGACTAGTGACCACTGAAGCTTTCTTT. The encoded protein is CASSSHRGLVTTEAFF.